One TCR beta chain is described in this entry. Its cognate antigen has yet to be identified. Base qualities are not recorded, but no much larger clone differs from it by a single base. V lost 3 bases and J lost 4 bases; the stretch between them is 10 bases long. The CDR3 runs 13 residues from the cysteine to the phenylalanine. Only the CDR3 part of the read is kept: 39 bases, read in frame from the first base. CDR1 SGDLS and CDR2 YYNGEE are derived from the germline V gene. TCRbeta CDR3 regions were amplified from genomic DNA by means of the immunoSEQ Assay, a bias-controlled multiplex PCR. From the authors' description of their analysis: The number of nucleated cells in each sample was estimated from the amplification of reference gene primers within the assay. To quantify the absolute abundance of each unique TCRbeta CDR3 rearrangement, sequence reads were collapsed and filtered. Productive Simpson clonality was computed per sample as the square root of Simpson's diversity index over productive rearrangements. The clones in this table, taken by TCRdb from immuneACCESS, are in-frame only. Not every clone is retained; where verified, under half of the shortfall comes from an unresolved V gene, and the cause of the rest is unknown. From that table come the V and J calls and clone size; the DNA was used to work out D and trimming. The sample includes under 300,000 clones, with under 85% observed a single time. The ten largest clonotypes hold about 4% of the sample.

The sample comes from a study of blood T cell repertoires in COVID-19 (dated by TCRdb to 2018 to 2021). For context, the study as a whole: The collaborator samples originated in the United States, Italy and Spain and spanned the acute and convalescent phases of COVID-19. Where available, HLA class I and class II types were taken from metadata supplied by the sample provider and were not determined by assay-based typing. The prospective study material was composed of cDNA or gDNA derived from T cells, B-cell-depleted T cells, or PBMCs. A de-identified subject ID, COVID-19 status, age in years and sex were almost always included in the sample metadata. A freely available public database, intended as a resource for researchers studying the immune response to SARS-CoV-2, is where the repertoires were released. Deeply sampled blood TCRbeta repertoires from subjects exposed to, actively infected with, or recovered from COVID-19 were included in the dataset. Samples came from the ongoing ImmuneRACE study (first 160 participants) plus 1,254 subjects from 6 global collaborators.

Collaborating institutions collected whole blood in K2EDTA tubes following their own protocols. For TCRbeta analysis, collaborators shipped samples as frozen whole blood, isolated PBMCs, or DNA extracted from either of those sample types. Points the paper makes about the study in general: The quantity of clinical and demographic metadata differed by source and by participant and was supplied without curation.

The TCR sequence derives from a woman aged 40-49 years with active or convalescent COVID-19. What was sequenced was peripheral blood. The chain links TRBV9 with TRBJ1-2; TRBD1 is possibly the D segment (6 matching bases). The CDR3 protein is CASSGSGAYGYTF. The sequenced DNA is TGTGCCAGCAGCGGGTCAGGGGCCTATGGCTACACCTTC.